Listed below are T cell receptor beta chains from one sample, sequenced in a study of molecular identifiers for immune sequencing clone quantification. In TCRdb, the PCR reads were re-called with MiXCR into one record per CDR3 protein. The sample contains 300,000 to 400,000 distinct CDR3 sequences, roughly 23% of which appear only once. Source material: naive CD8+ T cells from blood, with Jurkat cell RNA spiked in. These receptors were obtained from a human donor in good health. Some libraries in this study had Jurkat cell RNA spiked in. Each CDR3 is given with its conserved first and last residue. The order of the fields is clone size, V gene, D gene, J gene, CDR3 protein, CDR3 DNA. A D gene is named only where the DNA matches it firmly. Clone size is shown for a subset of rows, as once, few, many or a class of expanded clone.

clone_size: many
v_call: TRBV7-8
d_call: TRBD2
j_call: TRBJ2-1
cdr3_aa: CASRKGLAPNNEQFF
cdr3_nt: TGTGCCAGCAGGAAGGGACTAGCGCCTAACAATGAGCAGTTCTTC

clone_size: few
v_call: TRBV15
d_call: .
j_call: TRBJ1-3
cdr3_aa: CATSRAGRQYSGNTIYF
cdr3_nt: TGTGCCACCAGCAGAGCCGGAAGACAATACTCTGGAAACACCATATATTTT

clone_size: many
v_call: TRBV2
d_call: .
j_call: TRBJ2-7
cdr3_aa: CATEGPISYEQYF
cdr3_nt: TGTGCCACCGAGGGACCTATTTCCTACGAGCAGTACTTC

clone_size: many
v_call: TRBV10-3
d_call: .
j_call: TRBJ1-2
cdr3_aa: CAISESVDSNYGYTF
cdr3_nt: TGTGCCATCAGTGAGTCGGTCGACAGTAACTATGGCTACACCTTC

clone_size: .
v_call: TRBV11-2
d_call: .
j_call: TRBJ1-3
cdr3_aa: CAGSKYRADRGNTIYF
cdr3_nt: TGTGCCGGCAGCAAATACCGGGCCGACAGGGGAAACACCATATATTTT

clone_size: .
v_call: TRBV7-9
d_call: TRBD2
j_call: TRBJ2-2
cdr3_aa: CASSSRLASPSNTGELFF
cdr3_nt: TGTGCCAGCAGCTCCCGACTAGCATCCCCTTCGAACACCGGGGAGCTGTTTTTT

clone_size: many
v_call: TRBV6-2/TRBV6-3
d_call: .
j_call: TRBJ1-1
cdr3_aa: CASRQGRAEAFF
cdr3_nt: TGTGCCAGCAGGCAGGGGAGGGCTGAAGCTTTCTTT

clone_size: few
v_call: TRBV4-3
d_call: .
j_call: TRBJ2-1
cdr3_aa: CASSQEVVRRPPYNEQFF
cdr3_nt: TGCGCCAGCAGCCAAGAGGTCGTACGTAGGCCCCCCTACAATGAGCAGTTCTTC

clone_size: few
v_call: TRBV6-2/TRBV6-3
d_call: .
j_call: TRBJ1-2
cdr3_aa: CASSTPAGSYGYTF
cdr3_nt: TGTGCCAGCAGTACCCCTGCCGGCTCCTATGGCTACACCTTC

clone_size: many
v_call: TRBV27
d_call: .
j_call: TRBJ2-7
cdr3_aa: CASSSGPNNEQYF
cdr3_nt: TGTGCCAGCAGTTCGGGCCCGAACAACGAGCAGTACTTC

clone_size: many
v_call: TRBV7-8
d_call: .
j_call: TRBJ1-1
cdr3_aa: CASTPAPGVEAFF
cdr3_nt: TGTGCCAGCACCCCCGCCCCGGGGGTGGAAGCTTTCTTT

clone_size: many
v_call: TRBV6-5
d_call: TRBD2
j_call: TRBJ2-5
cdr3_aa: CATWTSSETQYF
cdr3_nt: TGTGCCACCTGGACTAGCAGTGAGACCCAGTACTTC

clone_size: many
v_call: TRBV7-2
d_call: .
j_call: TRBJ1-1
cdr3_aa: CASLEGGTEAFF
cdr3_nt: TGTGCCAGCTTGGAGGGGGGTACTGAAGCTTTCTTT

clone_size: .
v_call: TRBV27
d_call: TRBD2
j_call: TRBJ2-2
cdr3_aa: CASSFSREIVSNTGELFF
cdr3_nt: TGTGCCAGCAGTTTCTCGCGGGAGATAGTCTCGAACACCGGGGAGCTGTTTTTT

clone_size: .
v_call: TRBV12-3/TRBV12-4
d_call: .
j_call: TRBJ2-3
cdr3_aa: CASSYASSTDTQYF
cdr3_nt: TGTGCCAGCAGTTACGCCTCTAGCACAGATACGCAGTATTTT

clone_size: many
v_call: TRBV6-5
d_call: .
j_call: TRBJ1-4
cdr3_aa: CASSYSVVADSNEKLFF
cdr3_nt: TGTGCCAGCAGTTACTCCGTTGTGGCAGATTCTAATGAAAAACTGTTTTTT

clone_size: many
v_call: TRBV7-9
d_call: .
j_call: TRBJ2-7
cdr3_aa: CASSRQEFSYEQYF
cdr3_nt: TGTGCCAGCAGCAGACAGGAGTTCTCCTACGAGCAGTACTTC

clone_size: many
v_call: TRBV19
d_call: .
j_call: TRBJ1-1
cdr3_aa: CASSIGLGAGTEAFF
cdr3_nt: TGTGCCAGTAGTATAGGTTTAGGGGCTGGCACTGAAGCTTTCTTT

clone_size: many
v_call: TRBV6-2/TRBV6-3
d_call: .
j_call: TRBJ2-1
cdr3_aa: CASSPASVLFYNEQFF
cdr3_nt: TGTGCCAGCAGTCCCGCTAGCGTCTTATTCTACAATGAGCAGTTCTTC

clone_size: many
v_call: TRBV28
d_call: .
j_call: TRBJ2-6
cdr3_aa: CASSTLDSSPGANVLTF
cdr3_nt: TGTGCCAGCAGTACGCTGGACTCGTCTCCTGGGGCCAACGTCCTGACTTTC

clone_size: few
v_call: TRBV11-2
d_call: .
j_call: TRBJ2-7
cdr3_aa: CASSLSRSYEQYF
cdr3_nt: TGTGCCAGCAGCTTGTCCAGGAGCTACGAGCAGTACTTC

clone_size: many
v_call: TRBV5-4
d_call: TRBD2
j_call: TRBJ2-5
cdr3_aa: CASSSTSGSTGETQYF
cdr3_nt: TGTGCCAGCAGCTCGACTAGCGGGAGTACGGGAGAGACCCAGTACTTC

clone_size: many
v_call: TRBV29-1
d_call: TRBD2
j_call: TRBJ2-3
cdr3_aa: CSVGGRIPLGGGAFSTDTQYF
cdr3_nt: TGCAGCGTCGGGGGCCGTATACCCTTAGGCGGGGGGGCTTTCAGCACAGATACGCAGTATTTT

clone_size: many
v_call: TRBV6-5
d_call: TRBD1
j_call: TRBJ1-5
cdr3_aa: CASSTRDRAGQPQHF
cdr3_nt: TGTGCCAGCAGTACCCGGGACAGGGCAGGGCAGCCCCAGCATTTT

clone_size: many
v_call: TRBV12-3/TRBV12-4
d_call: .
j_call: TRBJ2-4
cdr3_aa: CASRTTGTEGWIQYF
cdr3_nt: TGTGCCAGCAGGACTACCGGGACGGAGGGGTGGATTCAGTACTTC

clone_size: many
v_call: TRBV4-3
d_call: .
j_call: TRBJ2-3
cdr3_aa: CASSQKGIGADTQYF
cdr3_nt: TGCGCCAGCAGCCAAAAGGGGATCGGGGCTGATACGCAGTATTTT

clone_size: many
v_call: TRBV20-1
d_call: .
j_call: TRBJ2-7
cdr3_aa: CSARDGDRSSYEQYF
cdr3_nt: TGCAGTGCTAGAGATGGAGACAGGAGCTCCTACGAGCAGTACTTC

clone_size: many
v_call: TRBV20-1
d_call: .
j_call: TRBJ1-1
cdr3_aa: CSVIGGHMNTEAFF
cdr3_nt: TGCAGTGTCATCGGGGGGCACATGAACACTGAAGCTTTCTTT

clone_size: few
v_call: TRBV30
d_call: .
j_call: TRBJ2-3
cdr3_aa: CAWTAAVSTNTQYF
cdr3_nt: TGTGCCTGGACGGCAGCGGTTAGCACAAATACGCAGTATTTT

clone_size: .
v_call: TRBV6-2/TRBV6-3
d_call: .
j_call: TRBJ1-6
cdr3_aa: CAGSSRHNSPLHF
cdr3_nt: TGTGCCGGCAGTTCCAGGCATAATTCACCCCTCCACTTT

clone_size: many
v_call: TRBV4-3
d_call: TRBD1
j_call: TRBJ2-3
cdr3_aa: CASKGTGADTQYF
cdr3_nt: TGCGCCAGCAAAGGGACAGGAGCAGATACGCAGTATTTT

clone_size: many
v_call: TRBV7-2
d_call: .
j_call: TRBJ2-5
cdr3_aa: CASSLVGREPQETQYF
cdr3_nt: TGTGCCAGCAGCTTAGTGGGTCGGGAGCCCCAAGAGACCCAGTACTTC

clone_size: many
v_call: TRBV21-1
d_call: .
j_call: TRBJ2-2
cdr3_aa: CASSRAARVLTGELFF
cdr3_nt: TGTGCCAGCAGTCGCGCAGCCAGGGTGCTCACCGGGGAGCTGTTTTTT

clone_size: many
v_call: TRBV14
d_call: .
j_call: TRBJ2-7
cdr3_aa: CASSHGQTYEQYF
cdr3_nt: TGTGCCAGCAGCCACGGACAGACCTACGAGCAGTACTTC

clone_size: many
v_call: TRBV12-3/TRBV12-4
d_call: .
j_call: TRBJ1-1
cdr3_aa: CASSFGENTEAFF
cdr3_nt: TGTGCCAGCAGTTTTGGTGAGAACACTGAAGCTTTCTTT

clone_size: .
v_call: TRBV4-1
d_call: TRBD2
j_call: TRBJ2-3
cdr3_aa: CASRTRLAGGPLADTQYF
cdr3_nt: TGCGCCAGCAGAACCCGACTAGCGGGGGGGCCTTTGGCAGATACGCAGTATTTT